This T cell receptor beta chain was sequenced for a study of cytomegalovirus exposure and HLA in healthy donors. Whole-study findings and limits: A few CMV-associated chains proved CMV antigen-specific in vitro. Associated with cytomegalovirus, according to the listing, were around 160 TCR beta chains. Later, an analysis found that TCR clusters from the first cohort tended to co-occur in the approximately 130 validation repertoires.

Donors were drawn from the approximately 120-subject validation cohort, separate from the roughly 700-subject first cohort. The assay was immunoSEQ multiplex PCR, and TCRdb's table has in-frame clones only and misses some. Of roughly 200,000 clones listed, roughly 77% are singletons. The CDR3 length is 15 residues. This clone has a single count. The antigen is unknown. The clonotype originates from a woman aged 25-40 years in good health and CMV-seronegative. The sequenced sample consisted of PBMCs. V is TRBV21-1 and J is TRBJ2-3; the D call of TRBD2 is as the table states it, not checked on the DNA. TRBV21-1 is a known pseudogene. CDR3 DNA sequence: TGTGCCAGCAGACACCATAGAGGGAGACCGGGTACGCAGTATTTT. Residues: CASRHHRGRPGTQYF.